The rows below give T cell receptor beta chains drawn from one sample of a study of Graves' ophthalmopathy and Graves' hyperthyroidism. From the multiplex PCR reads, TCRdb called clonotypes with MiXCR, one entry per CDR3 protein. The sample lists 650,000 to 900,000 distinct CDR3 sequences, roughly 40% occurring once. The sample consisted of peripheral blood. Source of these receptors: an adult man with Graves' ophthalmopathy. The CDR3 runs from the conserved cysteine through the conserved F or W. A D gene is named only where the DNA matches it firmly. Not every row has a clone size; where given, it reads once, few, many or a size class.

length	size	V	J	D	CDR3	DNA
15	few	TRBV20-1	TRBJ1-1	NA	CSARDHLGPDTEAFF	TGCAGTGCTAGAGATCACTTGGGTCCGGACACTGAAGCTTTCTTT
15	few	TRBV14	TRBJ1-2	NA	CASSQAEGLRYGYTF	TGTGCCAGCAGCCAAGCTGAGGGGCTTCGATATGGCTACACCTTC
15	NA	TRBV7-4	TRBJ1-3	NA	CASSQERPSGNTIYF	TGTGCCAGCAGCCAAGAAAGGCCGTCTGGAAACACCATATATTTT
13	NA	TRBV5-4	TRBJ2-5	NA	CASSRIRSETQYF	TGCGCCAGCAGCCGGATCAGGTCGGAGACCCAGTACTTC
16	NA	TRBV10-3	TRBJ1-2	NA	CAISYGGGQGVRGYTF	TGTGCCATCAGTTACGGGGGAGGTCAGGGAGTCCGTGGCTACACCTTC
11	few	TRBV20-1	TRBJ2-3	NA	CSADPGSMQYF	TGCAGTGCTGACCCAGGGTCTATGCAGTATTTT
16	few	TRBV10-2	TRBJ2-7	TRBD2	CASRDPLAGEWNEQYF	TGCGCCAGCAGGGACCCCTTAGCGGGAGAATGGAACGAGCAGTACTTC
17	few	TRBV20-1	TRBJ2-7	TRBD2	CSARKGLAGGPSYEQYF	TGCAGTGCCAGGAAGGGACTAGCGGGGGGGCCGTCCTACGAGCAGTACTTC
19	few	TRBV7-6	TRBJ1-6	TRBD1	CASSREATGIGTYNSPLHF	TGTGCCAGCAGCCGAGAAGCGACAGGGATAGGGACCTATAATTCACCCCTCCACTTT
15	many	TRBV5-1	TRBJ1-1	TRBD1	CASSLLTGSNTEAFF	TGCGCCAGCAGCTTGTTGACAGGGTCGAACACTGAAGCTTTCTTT
14	NA	TRBV25-1	TRBJ2-2	NA	CASKEGANTGELFF	TGTGCCAGCAAGGAGGGGGCGAACACCGGGGAGCTGTTTTTT
12	few	TRBV12-3/TRBV12-4	TRBJ1-1	NA	CASSSPLFEAFF	TGTGCCAGCAGTTCACCGCTCTTTGAAGCTTTCTTT
16	few	TRBV5-5	TRBJ2-7	NA	CASSLAGVVSSYEQYF	TGTGCCAGCAGCTTGGCCGGGGTAGTGAGCTCCTACGAGCAGTACTTC
19	once	TRBV4-2	TRBJ2-5	TRBD2	CASSQVVRLAGVGDETQYF	TGTGCCAGCAGCCAAGTAGTCCGGCTAGCGGGGGTCGGAGATGAGACCCAGTACTTC
14	NA	TRBV5-1	TRBJ1-4	TRBD1	CASRATGTNEKLFF	TGCGCCAGCAGAGCGACAGGGACTAATGAAAAACTGTTTTTT
13	NA	TRBV7-9	TRBJ1-1	TRBD1	CASSQFRDREAFF	TGCGCCAGCAGCCAGTTCCGGGACAGAGAAGCTTTCTTT
16	few	TRBV5-6	TRBJ2-6	NA	CASSPFILSGANVLTF	TGTGCCAGCAGCCCATTTATTCTCTCTGGGGCCAACGTCCTGACTTTC
14	many	TRBV20-1	TRBJ1-5	NA	CSANLASGNQPQHF	TGCAGTGCTAACCTTGCGTCGGGCAATCAGCCCCAGCATTTT